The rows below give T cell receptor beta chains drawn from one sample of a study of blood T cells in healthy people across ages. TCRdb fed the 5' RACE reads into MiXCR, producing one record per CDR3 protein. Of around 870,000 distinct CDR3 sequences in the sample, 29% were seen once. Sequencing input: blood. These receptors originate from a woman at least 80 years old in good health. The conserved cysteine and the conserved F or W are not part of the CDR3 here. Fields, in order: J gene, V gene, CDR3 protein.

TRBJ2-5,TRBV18,ASSPPSTQETQY
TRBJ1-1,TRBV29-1,SVEGTGSAEAF
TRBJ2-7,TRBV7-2,ASSAKPYEQY
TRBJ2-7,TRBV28,ASSLAGSNEQY
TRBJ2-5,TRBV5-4,ASSSSEAVETQY
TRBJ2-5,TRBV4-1,ANGQASSGGHRQETQY
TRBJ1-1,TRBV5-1,ASGLEGGRLSTEAF
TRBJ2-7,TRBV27,ASSLRGAFYEQY
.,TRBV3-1,ASSQASGGARKTQY
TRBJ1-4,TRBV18,ASSPRGRNEKLF
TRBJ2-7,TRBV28,ASRPGQALYEQY
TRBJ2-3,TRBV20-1,SARDSGTLSQY
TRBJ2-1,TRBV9,ASSVAQGGYNEQF
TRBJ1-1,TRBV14,ASSPVQGTLNTEAF
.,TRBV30,ARAGTDYNEQY
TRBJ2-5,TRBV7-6,ASSPVGLAGGSETKY
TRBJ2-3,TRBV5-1,ASSSSAVSDTQY
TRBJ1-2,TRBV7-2,ASSPGEYGYT
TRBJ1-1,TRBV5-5,ASSSRGGTNTEAF
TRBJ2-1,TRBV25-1,ASSSRGYEQF
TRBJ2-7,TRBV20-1,SATSAAYEQY
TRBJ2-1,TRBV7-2,ASSLGGVYNEQF
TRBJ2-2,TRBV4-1,ASSHGVTGVSGELF
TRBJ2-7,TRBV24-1,AIQGASYNEQY
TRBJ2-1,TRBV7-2,ASSTPRGRGHEQF
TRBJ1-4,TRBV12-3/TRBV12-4,ASRRHATNEKLF
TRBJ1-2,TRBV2,AGRLPTGYGYT
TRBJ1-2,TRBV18,ASSPRQDGYT
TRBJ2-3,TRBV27,ASSLGWGGITDTQY
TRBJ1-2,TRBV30,AWSSYGTGGAGYGYT
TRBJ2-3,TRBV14,ASSQDPGGRNTRY
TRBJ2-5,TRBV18,ASSPPTVVETQY
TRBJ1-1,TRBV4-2,ASTQTGRPNTEAF
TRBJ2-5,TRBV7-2,ASSLGAREIQY
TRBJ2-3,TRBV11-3,ASGRSWGTDTQY
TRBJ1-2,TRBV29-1,SGRGADGYT
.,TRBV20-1,SARTGDYEQY
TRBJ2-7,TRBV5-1,ASSLAGQGGDEQY
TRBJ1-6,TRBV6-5,ASSLGQGGGSPLH
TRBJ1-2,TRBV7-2,ASITGVHRVGYT
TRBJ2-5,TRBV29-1,SVEFPAFGETQY
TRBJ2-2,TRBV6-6,ASNLGQGRTGELF
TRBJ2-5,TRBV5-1,ASSFTSGDETQY
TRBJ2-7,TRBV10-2,ASSESGTGTVEQY
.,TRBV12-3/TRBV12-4,AIAGGPGLRYNEQY
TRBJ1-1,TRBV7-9,ASSLVRQQNTEAF
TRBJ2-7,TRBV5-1,ASSPGRMAGTFYEQY
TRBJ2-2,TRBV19,ASSISVETNTGELF